The rows below give T cell receptor beta chains drawn from one sample of a study of blood T cell repertoires in COVID-19. Some clones are missing from TCRdb's copy, which holds only in-frame ones; the method was immunoSEQ multiplex PCR. Among a few hundred thousand clones listed, around 86% were seen once. The specimen was PBMCs or T cells enriched from blood (not recorded which). The receptors originated from a woman aged 45-65 years who had recovered from COVID-19. CDR3s include the opening cysteine and the closing phenylalanine or tryptophan. D genes are given only for firm matches.

d_call	v_call	j_call	cdr3_nt	cdr3_aa
TRBD1	TRBV11-2	TRBJ1-4	TGTGCCAGCAGCTTAGACAGGGGGCGAGGTGAAAAACTGTTTTTT	CASSLDRGRGEKLFF
NA	TRBV19	TRBJ1-4	TGTGCCAGTAGTATCGTGCCAGGGCTTAATGAAAAACTGTTTTTT	CASSIVPGLNEKLFF
NA	TRBV5-4	TRBJ1-1	TGTGCCAGCAGCCCGACAGGTACGAGGGGCCCCACTGAAGCTTTCTTT	CASSPTGTRGPTEAFF
NA	TRBV10-3	TRBJ2-2	TGTGCCATCAGTGACATACCAGGGGCAGGTAGCGGGGAGCTGTTTTTT	CAISDIPGAGSGELFF
NA	TRBV28	TRBJ1-1	TGTGCCAGCAGGAGGGGACTAGAAGCTTTCTTT	CASRRGLEAFF
TRBD2	TRBV5-1	TRBJ2-3	TGCGCCAGCAGCTCGCGGGAGGGCCTGGGCACAGATACGCAGTATTTT	CASSSREGLGTDTQYF
TRBD2	TRBV7-7	TRBJ2-7	TGTGCCAGCAGCTTAGGCGCGGGAGCGTTTTACGAGCAGTACTTC	CASSLGAGAFYEQYF
TRBD1	TRBV7-9	TRBJ1-3	TGTGCCAGCAGCCTCGGGACAGGGCTATATGGAAACACCATATATTTT	CASSLGTGLYGNTIYF
TRBD1	TRBV5-8	TRBJ1-2	TGTGCCAGCAGCTTACTGGACAGGAATTTCGATGGCTACACCTTC	CASSLLDRNFDGYTF
NA	TRBV5-4	TRBJ1-1	TGTGCCAGCAGCTTGGAAGTGGCCAACACTGAAGCTTTCTTT	CASSLEVANTEAFF
NA	TRBV18	TRBJ1-4	TGTGCCAGCTCTTCGGGACACCTTGCAACTAATGAAAAACTGTTTTTT	CASSSGHLATNEKLFF
NA	TRBV6-5	TRBJ2-3	TGTGCCAGCAGTTACGGGACACTCAGCACAGATACGCAGTATTTT	CASSYGTLSTDTQYF
NA	TRBV11-2	TRBJ1-1	TGTGCCAGCAGTCTCACCAGGTTCACTGAAGCTTTCTTT	CASSLTRFTEAFF